These 29 T cell receptor beta chains share one sample of origin, sequenced in a study of CD8+CD57+ T cells in acquired aplastic anemia. The template for TCR beta VDJ and CDR3 sequence profiling was genomic DNA. TCRdb passed the reads through MiXCR, listing each CDR3 protein once. The table has 100,000 to 120,000 distinct CDR3 sequences, approximately 49% seen once. The sequencing input was sorted CD4+, CD8+, or CD8+CD57+ T cells (not recorded which) from PBMCs. Receptors originate from a human donor in good health, serving as a control.

The rearrangement links TRBV6-5 to TRBJ2-7; no reliable D call. Germline CDR1 MNHEY, CDR2 SVGAGI. Trimming removed 0 bases from V and 5 bases from J, with 8 bases in between. The CDR3 is made up of 13 amino acids. In nucleotides, the CDR3 is TGTGCCAGCAGTTACTCTTCCGCCCACGAGCAGTACTTC. Its protein product is CASSYSSAHEQYF.

The chain combines TRBV2 with TRBJ1-1; TRBD1 matches 7 bases. With 4 bases clipped from V and 0 bases from J, the junction kept 5 bases outside the gene matches. Germline V lookup: CDR1 SNHLY, CDR2 FYNNEI. There are 15 residues in the CDR3. The CDR3 region has the DNA TGTGCCAGCAGTGCGGAGGGGACAGTGAACACTGAAGCTTTCTTT. Protein product: CASSAEGTVNTEAFF.

This rearrangement joins TRBV5-5 to TRBJ1-4, with 10 bases that match TRBD1. The V and J ends lost 1 base and 8 bases, in that order; junction bases with no gene match: 5. CDR1 SGHKS and CDR2 YYEKEE come from the germline V gene (reference sequence). The CDR3 is 15 amino acids. The CDR3 loop is CASSLRQGAREKLFF. The CDR3 DNA is TGTGCCAGCAGCTTGAGACAGGGGGCGAGGGAAAAACTGTTTTTT.

The table lists this clonotype with many counts. The V gene is TRBV15, the J gene TRBJ1-1; the D gene is possibly TRBD1 (6 bases). From germline, CDR1 is LNHNV and CDR2 YYDKDF (reference sequence). Deletions cut 5 bases from V and 1 base from J, with 14 bases between. The CDR3 consists of 15 residues. The CDR3 coding sequence is TGTGCCACCAGCGCGCACAGGGCAGCGAACACTGAAGCTTTCTTT. Amino acids: CATSAHRAANTEAFF.

The chain employs TRBV10-3 and TRBJ1-5; 7 bases line up with TRBD1. V lost 2 bases to trimming and J lost 7 bases; unmatched junction nucleotides: 8. The CDR3 length is 15 residues. Germline CDR1 ENHRY, CDR2 SYGVKD. The chain's CDR3 is CAISERAGGRQPQHF. The CDR3 region has the DNA TGTGCCATCAGTGAGAGGGCAGGGGGTCGCCAGCCCCAGCATTTT.

This clonotype has more than one count but fewer than ten. The chain joins TRBV29-1 to TRBJ2-5; maybe TRBD2 (5 bases). V lost 3 bases to trimming and J lost 5 bases, with 13 bases between them. The germline V gene has CDR1 SQVTM and CDR2 ANQGSEA. The CDR3 totals 13 residues. CDR3: CSVETGYGETQYF. For the CDR3, the DNA is TGCAGCGTTGAGACGGGGTATGGGGAGACCCAGTACTTC.

This rearrangement joins TRBV29-1 to TRBJ2-1; TRBD1 or TRBD2 may be the D gene (5 bases each). Germline V gene sequence: CDR1 SQVTM, CDR2 ANQGSEA. The CDR3 is 13 residues long. With 4 bases removed from V and 10 bases from J, the gap between germline ends came to 17 bases. The CDR3 DNA follows: TGCAGCGTTGGATCCGGGGCCATCTACGAGCAGTTCTTC. Translation: CSVGSGAIYEQFF.

The J gene is TRBJ2-5, the V gene TRBV18; D unclear. Looked up from germline, CDR1 is KGHSH and CDR2 is LQKENI. CDR3 length equals 12 residues. Trimming took 2 bases from V and 3 from J, leaving 4 bases between them. CDR3 bases: TGTGCCAGCTCACCAATCGAAGAGACCCAGTACTTC. Amino acid sequence: CASSPIEETQYF.

The V and J genes are TRBV29-1 and TRBJ1-1, with a tentative D call TRBD1 (6 bases). V shed 7 bases and J shed 4 bases, with 16 bases lying between them. CDR1 and CDR2 (germline): SQVTM, ANQGSEA. This CDR3 contains 13 residues. The CDR3 protein is CSGADRSGTEAFF. The CDR3 nucleotides read TGCAGCGGAGCGGACAGATCGGGCACTGAAGCTTTCTTT.

This clonotype occurred a few times. The chain joins TRBV5-4 to TRBJ1-1, with D unresolved. The ends were cut back, 2 bases at V and 1 base at J, with 9 bases in the middle. This CDR3 spans 14 amino acids. Germline CDR1 SGHNT, CDR2 YYREEE (reference sequence). The CDR3 DNA reads as TGTGCCAGCAGCTTCCGGTTAAAGAACACTGAAGCTTTCTTT. It yields the protein CASSFRLKNTEAFF.

This clonotype was found many times. The gene calls are TRBV27 and TRBJ2-1; 9 nucleotides match TRBD2. This CDR3 has 15 amino acids. With 8 bases clipped from V and 3 bases from J, the junction kept 8 bases outside the gene matches. Germline CDR1 is MNHEY and CDR2 is SMNVEV (reference sequence). The CDR3 protein is CASGAGTSSYNEQFF. The CDR3 DNA reads TGTGCCAGCGGTGCAGGGACTAGCAGCTACAATGAGCAGTTCTTC.

The gene calls are TRBV15 and TRBJ2-7; 8 bases are shared with TRBD1. Germline V gene data show CDR1 as LNHNV and CDR2 as YYDKDF (reference sequence). V trimming: 1 base; J trimming: 4 bases; junction bases outside the gene matches: 3. The CDR3 covers 14 residues. CDR3 in DNA: TGTGCCACCAGCAGAGCGACAGGGGAATACGAGCAGTACTTC. It is translated as CATSRATGEYEQYF.

This chain links TRBV25-1 with TRBJ1-4; D call uncertain. V gave up 8 bases and J gave up 8 bases, with 15 bases separating them. CDR1 and CDR2 from the germline V gene are MGHDK and SYGVNS. The CDR3 length is 13 residues. CDR3 DNA sequence: TGTGCCAGCGGTAACCCCGCGGTAGAAAAACTGTTTTTT. It specifies CASGNPAVEKLFF.

This clonotype has a single count. This chain uses TRBV4-3 with TRBJ2-7; TRBD2 agrees at 9 bases. The V segment lost 1 base and the J segment 3 bases; nucleotides outside the gene matches: 4. Germline loops: CDR1 LGHNA, CDR2 YSLEER. The CDR3 has 15 amino acids. The CDR3 nucleotides are TGCGCCAGCAGCCAAGCAGCGGGGGGCCTCTACGAGCAGTACTTC. Protein: CASSQAAGGLYEQYF.

This chain joins TRBV5-1 and TRBJ1-4; possibly TRBD1 for D (6 bases). Deletions cut 5 bases from V and 3 bases from J, with 8 bases between. The length of the CDR3 is 13 residues. Looked up from germline, CDR1 is SGHRS and CDR2 is YFSETQ. The CDR3 bases are TGCGCCAGCAGTGGACAGCCTAATGAAAAACTGTTTTTT. Encoded protein: CASSGQPNEKLFF.

The chain uses TRBV5-1 and TRBJ2-1; D is perhaps TRBD1 (6 bases). V lost 4 bases, J lost 4 bases, and 12 bases lay in between. The V gene's germline CDR1 is SGHRS and CDR2 YFSETQ. The CDR3 has 14 residues. CDR3 nucleotide sequence: TGCGCCAGCAGCCTGGACAGAGCATACAATGAGCAGTTCTTC. Translating it yields CASSLDRAYNEQFF.

The gene calls are TRBV2 and TRBJ2-5; 10 bases fit TRBD2. The CDR3 consists of 14 residues. With 8 bases clipped from V and 5 bases from J, the junction kept 8 bases outside the gene matches. CDR1 is SNHLY and CDR2 is FYNNEI in the germline V gene. The CDR3 DNA is TGTGCCAGCGGAAGCGGGGGGGCGGGGGAGACCCAGTACTTC. It yields the protein CASGSGGAGETQYF.

The chain has TRBV29-1 and TRBJ1-1, with D uncertain. The V and J ends lost 6 bases and 5 bases respectively, with 10 bases between them. From germline, CDR1 is SQVTM and CDR2 ANQGSEA. This CDR3 is 11 amino acids long. The CDR3 is CSVEQSTEAFF. In DNA, the CDR3 is TGCAGCGTGGAGCAAAGTACTGAAGCTTTCTTT.

This clonotype was detected only a few times. This chain joins TRBV15 and TRBJ1-5, with D perhaps TRBD1 (5 bases). The V end was cut by 7 bases, the J end by 3 bases, with 10 bases between. Germline V gene lookup returns CDR1 LNHNV and CDR2 YYDKDF (reference sequence). The CDR3 totals 13 residues. CDR3 residues: CATNQGVNQPQHF. As DNA, the CDR3 is TGTGCCACCAACCAGGGTGTCAATCAGCCCCAGCATTTT.

The V and J genes are TRBV20-1 and TRBJ2-7, with a possible D match to TRBD2 (5 bases). This CDR3 has 14 amino acids. Germline CDR1 reads DFQATT; CDR2 reads SNEGSKA (reference sequence). The V gene lost 6 bases and the J gene lost 1 base, with 16 bases spanning the gap. The CDR3 spells CSALRLGKSYEQYF. CDR3 coding DNA: TGCAGTGCCCTACGTCTCGGGAAATCCTACGAGCAGTACTTC.

This clonotype was seen many times. The V call is TRBV5-4, the J call TRBJ2-6, with 10 positions matching TRBD1. Germline loops: CDR1 SGHNT, CDR2 YYREEE (reference sequence). The CDR3 covers 17 residues. V lost 4 bases to trimming and J lost 6 bases; unmatched junction nucleotides: 10. The DNA for the CDR3 is TGTGCCAGCAGCGACGGACAGGGGGTCCCAGCGGCCAACGTCCTGACTTTC. It specifies CASSDGQGVPAANVLTF.

This clonotype was detected only a few times. The gene calls are TRBV15 and TRBJ2-1, with D perhaps TRBD1 or TRBD2 (6 bases each). Germline V lookup: CDR1 LNHNV, CDR2 YYDKDF (reference sequence). Trimming cost V 8 bases and J 9 bases, with 14 bases left between them. The CDR3 contains 12 residues. In DNA form, the CDR3 reads TGTGCCACCCGGGGGCCAGGCAGTGAGCAGTTCTTC. Translation gives CATRGPGSEQFF.

This chain joins TRBV12-3 or TRBV12-4 and TRBJ1-5; maybe TRBD1 (6 bases). The CDR3 is made up of 14 amino acids. V dropped 4 bases and J dropped 4 bases, with 11 bases sitting between them. The CDR3 reads CASSSRGHNQPQHF. The DNA of the CDR3 is TGTGCCAGCAGTTCTCGGGGGCATAATCAGCCCCAGCATTTT.

The chain couples TRBV29-1 to TRBJ2-5; D may be TRBD1 (6 bases). The CDR3 is 14 residues long. The germline gives CDR1 SQVTM, CDR2 ANQGSEA. Trimming took 7 bases from V and 4 from J, leaving 19 bases between them. CDR3 sequence: CSAVAEIGGETQYF. The CDR3 region has the DNA TGCAGCGCAGTTGCGGAGATAGGGGGAGAGACCCAGTACTTC.

The chain joins TRBV2 to TRBJ2-7; no clear D gene. V gave up 5 bases and J gave up 2 bases, with 13 bases separating them. CDR3 length equals 14 residues. Germline V CDR1 and CDR2: SNHLY, FYNNEI. DNA for the CDR3: TGTGCCAGCAGTCCGGACCTTGGGGCCTACGAGCAGTACTTC. Amino acid sequence: CASSPDLGAYEQYF.

This chain connects TRBV27 to TRBJ2-1; D gene unclear. This CDR3 spans 12 amino acids. The V end lost 5 bases, the J end lost 7 bases, and 9 bases lay between the germline ends. Germline V gene sequence: CDR1 MNHEY, CDR2 SMNVEV (reference sequence). Here the CDR3 reads CASSPSLNEQFF. DNA for the CDR3: TGTGCCAGCAGTCCATCACTTAATGAGCAGTTCTTC.

This clonotype was picked up many times. The chain links TRBV29-1 to TRBJ2-7, with D uncertain. The CDR3 length is 12 residues. V lost 3 bases and J 1 base, leaving 7 bases between the germline ends. Germline V gene lookup returns CDR1 SQVTM and CDR2 ANQGSEA. The CDR3, as DNA: TGCAGCGTTGAGCTAGGTTCCTACGAGCAGTACTTC. It specifies CSVELGSYEQYF.

The chain employs TRBV10-3 and TRBJ1-5; 9 bases match TRBD1. The CDR3 is 18 residues long. V lost 3 bases, J lost 2 bases, and 11 bases stayed unmatched. Germline CDR1 ENHRY, CDR2 SYGVKD. For the CDR3, the DNA is TGTGCCATCAGTGAACTCGTGGGACAGGGTGACGGCAATCAGCCCCAGCATTTT. This sequence encodes CAISELVGQGDGNQPQHF.

This clonotype was recorded at least ten times. This chain joins TRBV25-1 and TRBJ2-5; TRBD1 might be the D (6 bases). The CDR3 extends over 15 amino acids. The germline CDR1 and CDR2 sequences are MGHDK and SYGVNS. V was clipped by 1 base and J by 5 bases, with 14 bases between them. The chain's CDR3 is CASSELDRLKETQYF. In nucleotides, the CDR3 is TGTGCCAGCAGTGAATTGGACAGATTGAAGGAGACCCAGTACTTC. Full variable domain (remainder filled in from reference TRBV25-1 and TRBJ2-5): EADIYQTPRYLVIGTGKKITLECSQTMGHDKMYWYQQDPGMELHLIHYSYGVNSTEKGDLSSESTVSRIRTEHFPLTLESARPSHTSQYLCASSELDRLKETQYFGPGTRLLVL.